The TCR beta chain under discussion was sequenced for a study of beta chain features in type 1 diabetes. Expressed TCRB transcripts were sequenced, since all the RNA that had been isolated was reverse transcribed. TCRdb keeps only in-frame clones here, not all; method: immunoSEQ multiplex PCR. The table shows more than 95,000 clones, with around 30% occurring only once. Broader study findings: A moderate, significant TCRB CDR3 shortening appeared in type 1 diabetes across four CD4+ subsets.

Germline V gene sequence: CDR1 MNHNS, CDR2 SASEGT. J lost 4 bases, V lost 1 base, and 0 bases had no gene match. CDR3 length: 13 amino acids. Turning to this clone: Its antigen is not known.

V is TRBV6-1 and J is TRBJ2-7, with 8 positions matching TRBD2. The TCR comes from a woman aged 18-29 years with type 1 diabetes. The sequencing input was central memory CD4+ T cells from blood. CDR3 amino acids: CASSEGGRYEQYF. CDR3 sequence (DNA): TGTGCCAGCAGTGAAGGCGGGAGGTACGAGCAGTACTTC.